The T cell receptor beta chain under discussion was sequenced for a study of cytomegalovirus exposure and HLA in healthy donors. Healthy people donating bone marrow made up the donors. General observations from the study: Among TCR beta chains, those listed as cytomegalovirus-associated numbered about 160. The classifier reportedly diagnosed cytomegalovirus status with high sensitivity and specificity.

PCR employed 60 Vbeta and 13 Jbeta primers. Sequencing was performed with immunoSEQ multiplex PCR; in TCRdb, only in-frame clones are kept and a portion is missing. The sample holds 200,000 to 250,000 clones, 80% to 90% seen once. As regards this clone: Its antigen is still unknown.

The CDR3 loop spans 14 amino acids. V was shortened by 3 bases and J by 1 base, with 7 bases between the two germline ends. Germline V gene sequence: CDR1 MNHNS, CDR2 SASEGT. The sequencing sample was made of PBMCs. This TCR was sampled from a young woman in good health and CMV-seronegative. The chain recombines TRBV6-1 with TRBJ1-5, with D possibly being TRBD1 (6 bases). The CDR3 region has the DNA TGTGCCAGCAGTGACAGGGGAAGCAATCAGCCCCAGCATTTT. Its translation is CASSDRGSNQPQHF.